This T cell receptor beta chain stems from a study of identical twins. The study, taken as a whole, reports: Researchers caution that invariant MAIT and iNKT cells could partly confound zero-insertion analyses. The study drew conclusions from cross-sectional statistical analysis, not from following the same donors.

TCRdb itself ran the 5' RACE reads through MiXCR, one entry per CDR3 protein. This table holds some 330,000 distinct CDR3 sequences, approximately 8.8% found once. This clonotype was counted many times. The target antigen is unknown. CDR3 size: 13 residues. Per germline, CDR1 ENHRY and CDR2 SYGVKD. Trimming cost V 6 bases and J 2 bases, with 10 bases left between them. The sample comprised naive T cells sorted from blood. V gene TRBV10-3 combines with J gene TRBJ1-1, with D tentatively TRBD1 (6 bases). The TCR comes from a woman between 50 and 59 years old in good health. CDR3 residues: CAISLDRNTEAFF. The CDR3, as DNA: TGTGCCATCAGCCTGGACAGAAACACTGAAGCTTTCTTT.